Listed below are T cell receptor beta chains from one sample, sequenced in a study of T cell changes during pregnancy in multiple sclerosis. Generated by immunoSEQ multiplex PCR, the TCRdb table keeps only in-frame clones and is missing some. Found here are 50,000 to 65,000 clones, about 96% of them singletons; the top ten hold under 2.5%. Source: CD8+ T cells from peripheral blood mononuclear cells, taken after pregnancy. Every receptor here comes from a female donor with multiple sclerosis, enrolled in a pregnancy study. Both conserved end residues are part of each CDR3. Each record gives: D gene, J gene, clone size, V gene, CDR3 DNA, CDR3 protein. D genes are given only for firm matches. Size values are once, few and many counts, or a class for expanded clones, and some rows have none.

d_call: TRBD1; j_call: TRBJ2-1; clone_size: .; v_call: TRBV27; cdr3_nt: TGTGCCAGCAGTTTAGACAGGGGGTGGAATGAGCAGTTCTTC; cdr3_aa: CASSLDRGWNEQFF
d_call: .; j_call: TRBJ2-7; clone_size: .; v_call: TRBV16; cdr3_nt: TGTGCCAGCAGCCAGGGGCGGGATTTCGAGCAGTACTTC; cdr3_aa: CASSQGRDFEQYF
d_call: TRBD1; j_call: TRBJ1-2; clone_size: .; v_call: TRBV27; cdr3_nt: TGTGCCAGCGGATCCGGGACAGGGGCTTTTGTCGATGGCTACACCTTC; cdr3_aa: CASGSGTGAFVDGYTF
d_call: TRBD1; j_call: TRBJ2-7; clone_size: .; v_call: TRBV2; cdr3_nt: TGTGCCAGCAGTGGAGACAGGGGGTTCAACGAGCAGTACTTC; cdr3_aa: CASSGDRGFNEQYF
d_call: TRBD1; j_call: TRBJ2-1; clone_size: .; v_call: TRBV5-1; cdr3_nt: TGCGCCAGCAGCCGATGGGGACAGGGGAACAATGAGCAGTTCTTC; cdr3_aa: CASSRWGQGNNEQFF
d_call: TRBD2; j_call: TRBJ2-7; clone_size: .; v_call: TRBV29-1; cdr3_nt: TGCAGCGTTGAAGATCTTGACGGGGGGGATTACGAGCAGTACTTC; cdr3_aa: CSVEDLDGGDYEQYF
d_call: .; j_call: TRBJ2-7; clone_size: .; v_call: TRBV4-1; cdr3_nt: TGCGCCAGCAGCCAACGTCAGGAGCAGTACTTC; cdr3_aa: CASSQRQEQYF
d_call: TRBD2; j_call: TRBJ2-7; clone_size: once; v_call: TRBV14; cdr3_nt: TGTGCCAGCAGCCAAGAGGGCGGGGACTATAAGCAGTACTTC; cdr3_aa: CASSQEGGDYKQYF
d_call: TRBD1; j_call: TRBJ1-1; clone_size: .; v_call: TRBV6-5; cdr3_nt: TGTGCCAGCAGATTCGCGACAGGGGGCGGCACTGAAGCTTTCTTT; cdr3_aa: CASRFATGGGTEAFF
d_call: TRBD1; j_call: TRBJ2-2; clone_size: .; v_call: TRBV2; cdr3_nt: TGTGCCAGCAGTGGTACAGGGGGATACACCGGGGAGCTGTTTTTT; cdr3_aa: CASSGTGGYTGELFF
d_call: TRBD1; j_call: TRBJ2-7; clone_size: .; v_call: TRBV19; cdr3_nt: TGTGCCAGTAGTATCCGGACAGGGGGGGACGAGCAGTACTTC; cdr3_aa: CASSIRTGGDEQYF
d_call: TRBD1; j_call: TRBJ1-1; clone_size: .; v_call: TRBV2; cdr3_nt: TGTGCCAGCTCATTTCGGGACAGGGTAAACACTGAAGCTTTCTTT; cdr3_aa: CASSFRDRVNTEAFF
d_call: .; j_call: TRBJ2-2; clone_size: .; v_call: TRBV6-6; cdr3_nt: TGTGCCAGCAGTTACCTCGGGGAGCTGTTTTTT; cdr3_aa: CASSYLGELFF
d_call: .; j_call: TRBJ1-1; clone_size: few; v_call: TRBV19; cdr3_nt: TGTGCCAGTAGTATAGATCCCACAGGGAGGGTTGCTTTCTTT; cdr3_aa: CASSIDPTGRVAFF
d_call: TRBD2; j_call: TRBJ2-1; clone_size: .; v_call: TRBV2; cdr3_nt: TGTGCCAGCAGTGGCGGGACTAGCGCGTACAATGAGCAGTTCTTC; cdr3_aa: CASSGGTSAYNEQFF
d_call: TRBD1; j_call: TRBJ2-1; clone_size: .; v_call: TRBV27; cdr3_nt: TGTGCCAGCATCCTCTCTTACCCGACAGGGGGGTATTGGGATGAGCAGTTCTTC; cdr3_aa: CASILSYPTGGYWDEQFF
d_call: .; j_call: TRBJ2-2; clone_size: .; v_call: TRBV4-2; cdr3_nt: TGTGCCAGCAGCCAATACACGAACACCGGGGAGCTGTTTTTT; cdr3_aa: CASSQYTNTGELFF
d_call: .; j_call: TRBJ2-7; clone_size: .; v_call: TRBV30; cdr3_nt: TGTGCCTGGAGTCCCTCAACAGGATACGAGCAGTACTTC; cdr3_aa: CAWSPSTGYEQYF
d_call: TRBD1; j_call: TRBJ2-5; clone_size: .; v_call: TRBV7-9; cdr3_nt: TGTGCCAGCAGCACCATACAGGGGGTTCAAGAGACCCAGTACTTC; cdr3_aa: CASSTIQGVQETQYF
d_call: .; j_call: TRBJ2-1; clone_size: .; v_call: TRBV6-6; cdr3_nt: TGTGCCAGCAGTGCGGACCGGGATCCCCCCTACAATGAGCAGTTCTTC; cdr3_aa: CASSADRDPPYNEQFF
d_call: TRBD2; j_call: TRBJ2-5; clone_size: .; v_call: TRBV7-9; cdr3_nt: TGTGCCAGCAGCTCTCTAGCGGGAGGCGGAGAGACCCAGTACTTC; cdr3_aa: CASSSLAGGGETQYF
d_call: TRBD2; j_call: TRBJ2-7; clone_size: .; v_call: TRBV27; cdr3_nt: TGTGCCAGCAGTCTAACAGCGGGAGGCGAGCAGTACTTC; cdr3_aa: CASSLTAGGEQYF